The 13 T cell receptor beta chains in this list originate from one sample, sequenced in a study of naive and memory T cell subsets. An equimolar mix of two oligonucleotides served as the beta constant-region primer for TRBC1 and TRBC2. Ligated cDNA was amplified by four rounds of PCR with nested alpha and beta constant-region primers and SP2. TCRdb ran MiXCR on the UMI-ligation and nested PCR reads and lists one entry per CDR3 protein. The sample lists over 25,000 distinct CDR3 sequences; around a sixth were seen once. The sample taken for sequencing was effector memory CD4+ T cells from blood. Subset meaning: effector memory, CD45RA- CD27-. The source of these receptors is a human donor in good health.

There are a few counts of this clonotype. V usage is TRBV6-6 and J usage is TRBJ1-2; D possibly corresponds to TRBD1 (5 bases). The V end lost 2 bases, the J end lost 4 bases, and 14 bases lay between the germline ends. The CDR3 is 15 amino acids. Germline V lookup: CDR1 MNHNY, CDR2 SVGAGI (reference sequence). In DNA form, the CDR3 reads TGTGCCAGCAGTTACGAGGTCCGGGGGAGCTATGGCTACACCTTC. It codes for CASSYEVRGSYGYTF.

By share, this clonotype ranks as medium-sized (0.01 to 0.1%). The CDR3 nucleotides are TGCAGCGTGTCGGACAGGGGGTCCTACGAGCAGTACTTC. Protein product: CSVSDRGSYEQYF. This rearrangement joins TRBV29-1 to TRBJ2-7, with TRBD1 matching over 10 bases. Per the germline V gene, CDR1 is SQVTM and CDR2 is ANQGSEA. This CDR3 has 13 amino acids. The V segment lost 6 bases and the J segment 1 base; nucleotides outside the gene matches: 3.

V gene TRBV6-6 combines with J gene TRBJ1-2, with a possible D match to TRBD1 (5 bases). The germline V gene has CDR1 MNHNY and CDR2 SVGAGI (reference sequence). The CDR3 extends over 16 amino acids. V dropped 0 bases and J dropped 5 bases, with 16 bases sitting between them. The CDR3 protein is CASSYSRGPMIYGYTF. The CDR3 DNA is TGTGCCAGCAGTTACTCGAGGGGACCGATGATTTATGGCTACACCTTC.

This clonotype occurred many times. This chain joins TRBV20-1 and TRBJ2-3; 7 bases are shared with TRBD2. CDR1 and CDR2 (germline): DFQATT, SNEGSKA (reference sequence). This CDR3 contains 15 residues. The junction had 11 bases not matched to a gene; V was cut back by 5 bases and J by 3 bases. The CDR3 is CSAPSAGDWTDTQYF. The CDR3 nucleotides are TGCAGTGCTCCTTCCGCGGGAGATTGGACAGATACGCAGTATTTT.

This clonotype has at least ten counts. The V and J genes are TRBV20-1 and TRBJ1-5; 7 nucleotides match TRBD1. The V gene's germline CDR1 is DFQATT and CDR2 SNEGSKA (reference sequence). V shed 6 bases and J 3 bases; nucleotides not matched to a gene: 11. The CDR3 extends over 15 amino acids. CDR3 amino acids: CSARRQGLINQPQHF. The CDR3 DNA sequence: TGCAGTGCCAGAAGACAGGGTTTGATCAATCAGCCCCAGCATTTT.

The chain's CDR3 is CASSGLLNSPLHF. In DNA form, the CDR3 reads TGTGCCAGCAGTGGGCTCCTTAATTCACCCCTCCACTTT. The V and J genes are TRBV2 and TRBJ1-6; D remains ambiguous. CDR1 and CDR2 (germline): SNHLY, FYNNEI. Trimming took off 4 bases at V and 6 bases at J, with 7 bases between the two ends. The CDR3 runs 13 residues.

The DNA of the CDR3 is TGTGCCACCAGTGATCCGGGACGGCCCTACGAGCAGTACTTC. Residues: CATSDPGRPYEQYF. This sequence joins TRBV24-1 and TRBJ2-7, with D tentatively TRBD1 or TRBD2 (5 bases each). Trimming shortened V by 3 bases and J by 2 bases, and 10 bases separated the two germline ends. Germline V CDR1 and CDR2: KGHDR, SFDVKD. CDR3 length: 14 residues.

This clonotype appeared a few times. The rearrangement uses TRBV2 and TRBJ1-6; 7 positions match TRBD1. V lost 7 bases and J lost 5; bases outside the gene matches: 8. Germline V gene sequence: CDR1 SNHLY, CDR2 FYNNEI. This CDR3 region has 15 residues. CDR3 DNA sequence: TGTGCCAGCACCGAAAGACAGGGTAATAATTCACCCCTCCACTTT. This gives the protein CASTERQGNNSPLHF.

The rearrangement joins TRBV7-9 to TRBJ1-6, with unresolved D. The CDR3 sequence is 15 residues long. V was trimmed by 5 bases and J by 7 bases, leaving 15 bases between them. Germline loops: CDR1 SEHNR, CDR2 FQNEAQ (reference sequence). Here the CDR3 reads CASSPEGGQNSPLHF. The CDR3 bases are TGTGCCAGCAGCCCTGAGGGAGGGCAGAATTCACCCCTCCACTTT. The full variable domain, completed using reference TRBV7-9 and TRBJ1-6, is DTGVSQNPRHKITKRGQNVTFRCDPISEHNRLYWYRQTLGQGPEFLTYFQNEAQLEKSRLLSDRFSAERPKGSFSTLEIQRTEQGDSAMYLCASSPEGGQNSPLHFGNGTRLTVT.

This chain joins TRBV7-8 and TRBJ2-1; 9 nucleotides agree with TRBD2. Trimming took 3 bases from V and 7 from J; bases not matched to a gene: 7. CDR1 SGHVS and CDR2 FQNEAQ come from the germline V gene. The CDR3 loop spans 15 amino acids. CDR3 in DNA: TGTGCCAGCAGCTTCGTCTTTCTAGCGGGAAATGAGCAGTTCTTC. Its translation is CASSFVFLAGNEQFF.

This clonotype appeared many times. The chain uses TRBV2 and TRBJ1-5; 7 bases map to TRBD1. V shed 6 bases and J 0 bases; nucleotides not matched to a gene: 11. Germline V lookup: CDR1 SNHLY, CDR2 FYNNEI. CDR3 length: 17 amino acids. This chain's CDR3 is CASRRGQPVNSNQPQHF. CDR3 nucleotide sequence: TGTGCCAGCAGGAGGGGACAGCCGGTTAATAGCAATCAGCCCCAGCATTTT.

This sequence joins TRBV28 and TRBJ2-1; the match to TRBD2 covers 9 bases. The trim removed 10 bases at V and 6 bases at J, leaving 7 bases unmatched. The CDR3 sequence is 13 residues long. The germline V gene has CDR1 MDHEN and CDR2 SYDVKM. CDR3 nucleotide sequence: TGTGCCATCATAGCGGGAGTTACCAATGAGCAGTTCTTC. It codes for CAIIAGVTNEQFF. The full variable domain, in which reference TRBV28 and TRBJ2-1 provide the parts outside the CDR3, is DVKVTQSSRYLVKRTGEKVFLECVQDMDHENMFWYRQDPGLGLRLIYFSYDVKMKEKGDIPEGYSVSREKKERFSLILESASTNQTSMYLCAIIAGVTNEQFFGPGTRLTVL.

This clonotype was counted ten times or more. The chain carries TRBV7-2 and TRBJ1-6; the D is unclear. Germline CDR1 and CDR2: SGHTA and FQGNSA. This CDR3 contains 13 residues. Trimming took off 2 bases at V and 6 bases at J, with 5 bases between the two ends. The CDR3 protein is CASSLWGNSPLHF. Written as DNA, the CDR3 is TGTGCCAGCAGCTTATGGGGTAATTCACCCCTCCACTTT.